Sequencing of this T cell receptor (beta chain) was carried out in a study of regulatory T cells in long-lasting Graves disease. On the study more broadly: Prior antithyroid drug treatment in newly diagnosed Graves' patients lasted under 3 months. Points from the study as a whole: Newly diagnosed disease favored TRBV20-1 and TRBJ2-1 over persistent disease.

This clonotype has a count of ten or more. What it binds is not known. HTBI primers from iRepertoire and Arm-PCR of CDR3 regions yielded the TCR beta libraries. From the multiplex PCR reads, TCRdb called clonotypes with MiXCR, one entry per CDR3 protein. The table includes roughly 400,000 distinct CDR3 sequences, less than 20% detected once. The CDR3 runs 14 residues. After removal of 3 bases from V and 4 bases from J, the junction contained 2 bases not matched to a gene. CDR1 and CDR2 (germline): SGHNT, YENEEA. Stated time point: newly diagnosed GD, antithyroid drugs for less than 3 months. The TCR library was made from RNA that had been extracted from PBMCs in TRIzol. These data were also filed under a second study, of T cells in Graves' hyperthyroidism and ophthalmopathy.

The chain is built from TRBV11-3 and TRBJ2-3, with 9 bases that match TRBD2. Sequencing used peripheral blood mononuclear cells (PBMCs), obtained at new diagnosis, from a patient treated with antithyroid drugs. The source of this sequence is a woman between 18 and 30 years old with Graves disease. This CDR3 reads CASSFTSGPDTQYF. Here the CDR3 DNA reads TGTGCCAGCAGCTTTACTAGCGGGCCAGATACGCAGTATTTT. The whole variable domain, filled in from reference TRBV11-3 and TRBJ2-3, reads EAGVVQSPRYKIIEKKQPVAFWCNPISGHNTLYWYLQNLGQGPELLIRYENEEAVDDSQLPKDRFSAERLKGVDSTLKIQPAELGDSAVYLCASSFTSGPDTQYFGPGTRLTVL.